The 27 T cell receptor beta chains below were found in one sample sequenced in a study of T cell changes during pregnancy in multiple sclerosis. Some clones are missing from TCRdb's copy, which holds only in-frame ones; the method was immunoSEQ multiplex PCR. The data contain under 80,000 clones, approximately 92% of them seen just once; the ten biggest clones take up 2.3%. The source was peripheral blood, collected before pregnancy. Receptors originate from a female donor with multiple sclerosis, enrolled in a pregnancy study.

V is TRBV19 and J is TRBJ1-5; possibly TRBD1 for D (5 bases). The CDR3 loop spans 14 amino acids. V shed 5 bases and J shed 2 bases, with 10 bases lying between them. Germline V gives CDR1 LNHDA, CDR2 SQIVND (reference sequence). DNA for the CDR3: TGTGCCAGTAGTTGGGGCTATGGCAATCAGCCCCAGCATTTT. Its translation is CASSWGYGNQPQHF.

This clone is medium-sized in the sample. This sequence joins TRBV6-1 and TRBJ2-3; 8 nucleotides match TRBD2. The germline V gene has CDR1 MNHNS and CDR2 SASEGT. The CDR3 loop spans 15 amino acids. V was pared by 1 base and J by 4 bases, with 4 bases of the junction left unmatched. For the CDR3, the DNA is TGTGCCAGCAGTGAAGATACGGGAGGGGCAGATACGCAGTATTTT. Protein: CASSEDTGGADTQYF.

The genes are TRBV5-4 and TRBJ2-5; possible D gene TRBD2, 6 bases. V was clipped by 4 bases and J by 4 bases, with 17 bases between them. In germline, CDR1 is SGHNT, CDR2 YYREEE (reference sequence). CDR3 length: 15 residues. Here the CDR3 reads CASSLGLSGRETQYF. The CDR3 nucleotides are TGTGCCAGCAGCCTGGGACTTTCGGGGAGAGAGACCCAGTACTTC.

The chain has TRBV19 and TRBJ1-5, with TRBD1 identical over 7 bases. CDR1 and CDR2 (germline): LNHDA, SQIVND (reference sequence). Trimming cost V 7 bases and J 2 bases; bases outside gene matches: 11. This CDR3 comprises 16 residues. Here the CDR3 reads CASNLYRDSGNQPQHF. CDR3 nucleotides: TGTGCCAGTAACCTCTACCGGGACAGCGGCAATCAGCCCCAGCATTTT.

The J gene is TRBJ1-1, the V gene TRBV11-2; 9 bases line up with TRBD1. With 3 bases clipped from V and 4 bases from J, the junction kept 6 bases outside the gene matches. The CDR3 covers 15 residues. Per the germline V gene, CDR1 is SGHAT and CDR2 is FQNNGV. In DNA, the CDR3 is TGTGCCAGCAGCTTGACAGGGGGACGGGCCACTGAAGCTTTCTTT. It translates to CASSLTGGRATEAFF.

The chain uses TRBV6-1 and TRBJ2-1; D may be TRBD2 (6 bases). CDR3 size: 13 residues. Trimming shortened V by 3 bases and J by 15 bases, and 18 bases separated the two germline ends. Germline V gives CDR1 MNHNS, CDR2 SASEGT. The chain's CDR3 is CASSDRGLGEWFF. CDR3 bases: TGTGCCAGCAGTGATCGGGGGTTGGGAGAATGGTTCTTC.

The chain is built from TRBV29-1 and TRBJ2-1, with D possibly matching TRBD1 (5 bases). Trimming left V 4 bases short and J 6 bases short, with 10 bases between. The CDR3 loop spans 12 amino acids. Germline V CDR1 and CDR2: SQVTM, ANQGSEA. The CDR3 coding sequence is TGCAGCGTTGGGGGCAGGACCAATGAGCAGTTCTTC. Encoded protein: CSVGGRTNEQFF.

This chain uses TRBV2 with TRBJ1-5; D is perhaps TRBD1 (6 bases). The V gene's germline CDR1 is SNHLY and CDR2 FYNNEI. The CDR3 is 14 amino acids. V gave up 6 bases and J gave up 0 bases, with 9 bases separating them. CDR3 sequence: CASSYRDSNQPQHF. The CDR3 DNA reads TGTGCCAGCAGCTACAGGGATAGCAATCAGCCCCAGCATTTT.

This clone turned up a few times. This chain uses TRBV7-2 with TRBJ1-2; TRBD1 might be the D (5 bases). The CDR3 has 15 amino acids. CDR1 SGHTA and CDR2 FQGNSA come from the germline V gene. V gave up 5 bases and J gave up 5 bases, with 18 bases separating them. CDR3 DNA: TGTGCCAGCAGCCAGTACTCGGACACCGGGTATGGCTACACCTTC. It translates to CASSQYSDTGYGYTF.

This rearrangement joins TRBV19 to TRBJ2-2; D gene uncertain. Trimming left V 6 bases short and J 2 bases short, with 13 bases between. Germline CDR1 is LNHDA and CDR2 is SQIVND (reference sequence). The CDR3 sequence is 15 residues long. CDR3 protein: CASSRRLVNTGELFF. In DNA, the CDR3 is TGTGCCAGTAGCCGACGACTTGTAAACACCGGGGAGCTGTTTTTT.

J is TRBJ2-1 and V is TRBV9; D may be TRBD1 (7 bases). Germline V gene sequence: CDR1 SGDLS, CDR2 YYNGEE. The length of the CDR3 is 15 residues. V lost 3 bases to trimming and J lost 4 bases, with 14 bases between them. The CDR3 spells CASSARDRRYNEQFF. CDR3 bases: TGTGCCAGCAGCGCGCGGGACAGAAGATACAATGAGCAGTTCTTC.

J is TRBJ1-1 and V is TRBV13; 10 bases map to TRBD1. This CDR3 region has 15 residues. V shed 5 bases and J 0 bases; nucleotides not matched to a gene: 3. Germline CDR1 reads PRHDT; CDR2 reads FYEKMQ (reference sequence). For the CDR3, the DNA is TGTGCCAGCAGCAGAGACAGGGGGCTGAACACTGAAGCTTTCTTT. As protein: CASSRDRGLNTEAFF.

V gene TRBV5-1 combines with J gene TRBJ2-7; 11 positions match TRBD1. V was clipped by 4 bases and J by 7 bases; unmatched bases: 7. CDR1 is SGHRS and CDR2 is YFSETQ in the germline V gene. CDR3 length: 14 amino acids. The CDR3 loop is CASSPRTGGGEQYF. Written as DNA, the CDR3 is TGCGCCAGCAGCCCCCGGACAGGGGGCGGTGAGCAGTACTTC.

The chain has TRBV7-2 and TRBJ2-5; TRBD2 matches at 12 bases. The CDR3 extends over 16 amino acids. Germline CDR1 reads SGHTA; CDR2 reads FQGNSA. The V and J ends lost 2 bases and 4 bases, in that order; junction bases with no gene match: 5. This CDR3 is CASSLYGLAGTETQYF. CDR3 bases: TGTGCCAGCAGCTTATACGGACTAGCGGGAACAGAGACCCAGTACTTC.

The chain links TRBV19 to TRBJ2-1, with 8 nucleotides matching TRBD2. CDR3 length equals 19 residues. The V segment lost 5 bases and the J segment 5 bases; nucleotides outside the gene matches: 20. Germline assignment: CDR1 LNHDA and CDR2 SQIVND (reference sequence). Written as DNA, the CDR3 is TGTGCCAGTAGTTTCCGTCCAGCGGGAGCGGCGTTAGTTGACAATGAGCAGTTCTTC. It encodes CASSFRPAGAALVDNEQFF.

The V gene is TRBV29-1, the J gene TRBJ2-5; weak D call: TRBD2 (5 bases). V dropped 7 bases and J dropped 2 bases, with 11 bases sitting between them. CDR3 length equals 12 residues. Germline V gene sequence: CDR1 SQVTM, CDR2 ANQGSEA. The CDR3 is CSGYTGQETQYF. The CDR3, as DNA: TGCAGCGGGTACACGGGGCAAGAGACCCAGTACTTC.

This chain links TRBV4-3 with TRBJ2-3, with TRBD2 identical over 10 bases. V shed 0 bases and J 9 bases; nucleotides not matched to a gene: 6. The CDR3 is made up of 15 amino acids. Germline CDR1 and CDR2: LGHNA and YSLEER. This chain's CDR3 is CASSQDRLAGATQYF. The CDR3, as DNA: TGCGCCAGCAGCCAAGACAGGCTAGCGGGAGCGACGCAGTATTTT.

The chain has TRBV18 and TRBJ2-3, with D uncertain. Trimming took 4 bases from V and 1 from J, leaving 18 bases between them. This CDR3 spans 17 amino acids. Looked up from germline, CDR1 is KGHSH and CDR2 is LQKENI. This chain's CDR3 is CASSLLRVAEGTDTQYF. CDR3 in DNA: TGTGCCAGCTCACTCTTAAGAGTGGCGGAAGGCACAGATACGCAGTATTTT.

The chain recombines TRBV5-1 with TRBJ2-3; the D gene is possibly TRBD2 (5 bases). The V gene's germline CDR1 is SGHRS and CDR2 YFSETQ. The CDR3 is made up of 15 amino acids. Trimming took 1 base from V and 2 from J, leaving 11 bases between them. CDR3 sequence (DNA): TGCGCCAGCAGCTTGTACGGACTCAACACAGATACGCAGTATTTT. This sequence encodes CASSLYGLNTDTQYF.

This chain joins TRBV7-6 and TRBJ2-7; tentative D call: TRBD2 (5 bases). Trimming pared 5 bases from V and 3 bases from J, leaving 17 bases between. The CDR3 consists of 15 residues. The germline V gene has CDR1 SGHVS and CDR2 FNYEAQ. The CDR3 nucleotides are TGTGCCAGCAGCCTTCAAAGCGGAGGATACTACGAGCAGTACTTC. Encoded protein: CASSLQSGGYYEQYF.

V gene TRBV7-2 combines with J gene TRBJ2-1; D possibly corresponds to TRBD2 (5 bases). Deletions cut 4 bases from V and 9 bases from J, with 10 bases between. CDR3 length: 12 residues. Germline-derived CDR1 and CDR2 are SGHTA and FQGNSA. In DNA, the CDR3 is TGTGCCAGCAGCTGGGGAGTGGGTGAGCAGTTCTTC. Protein: CASSWGVGEQFF.

This clone was recorded only once. This chain links TRBV6-1 with TRBJ2-5, with unresolved D. V lost 5 bases to trimming and J lost 2 bases, with 12 bases between them. This CDR3 has 14 amino acids. In germline, CDR1 is MNHNS, CDR2 SASEGT. As DNA, the CDR3 is TGTGCCAGCAGTTTCCAACAAGTACAAGAGACCCAGTACTTC. This encodes CASSFQQVQETQYF.

The V call is TRBV27, the J call TRBJ1-2; D remains ambiguous. The germline V and J ends were trimmed by 8 bases and 1 base, with 17 bases remaining between them. Per the germline V gene, CDR1 is MNHEY and CDR2 is SMNVEV (reference sequence). The CDR3 is made up of 15 amino acids. This CDR3 reads CASGSGPTGNYGYTF. The CDR3 DNA sequence: TGTGCCAGCGGGAGTGGGCCCACTGGTAACTATGGCTACACCTTC.

This clone was detected only once. The rearrangement joins TRBV27 to TRBJ2-7; TRBD2 agrees at 10 bases. The CDR3 is 16 amino acids. V lost 8 bases to trimming and J lost 1 base; unmatched junction nucleotides: 11. In germline, CDR1 is MNHEY, CDR2 SMNVEV (reference sequence). CDR3 bases: TGTGCCAGCCGACCACATCTGACTAGCGGGTCCTACGAGCAGTACTTC. It codes for CASRPHLTSGSYEQYF.

V usage is TRBV19 and J usage is TRBJ1-1; D is perhaps TRBD1 (5 bases). Germline values: CDR1 LNHDA, CDR2 SQIVND (reference sequence). The CDR3 loop spans 16 amino acids. Trimming cost V 6 bases and J 1 base, with 18 bases left between them. As DNA, the CDR3 is TGTGCCAGTAGAGAGGCCGGGGGTTACTGGAACACTGAAGCTTTCTTT. Amino acid sequence: CASREAGGYWNTEAFF.

The chain joins TRBV2 to TRBJ1-2, with 10 positions matching TRBD1. V was clipped by 5 bases and J by 5 bases; unmatched bases: 8. Germline CDR1 SNHLY, CDR2 FYNNEI. This CDR3 comprises 15 residues. CDR3 residues: CASSITGTGAYGYTF. DNA of the CDR3: TGTGCCAGCAGTATAACCGGGACAGGGGCTTATGGCTACACCTTC.

The chain recombines TRBV19 with TRBJ2-5; possible D gene TRBD1, 6 bases. This CDR3 is 13 amino acids long. Per the germline V gene, CDR1 is LNHDA and CDR2 is SQIVND (reference sequence). V lost 3 bases and J lost 4, with 9 bases in between. Written as DNA, the CDR3 is TGTGCCAGTAGTATCGCCAGGGGAGAGACCCAGTACTTC. Protein product: CASSIARGETQYF.